The 28 T cell receptor beta chains below were found in one sample sequenced in a study of cytomegalovirus exposure and HLA in healthy donors. Use of 60 Vbeta and 13 Jbeta primers characterized the PCR. Repertoires were generated with immunoSEQ multiplex PCR, while TCRdb's copy carries only in-frame clones and drops some. This table has some 150,000 clones, about 80% appearing once. The sequenced sample consisted of PBMCs. The source is a man between 25 and 39 years old in good health and CMV-seropositive.

This clone was found a few times. This chain connects TRBV7-2 to TRBJ2-7; 10 positions match TRBD1. The CDR3 covers 15 residues. V lost 3 bases to trimming and J lost 6 bases; unmatched junction nucleotides: 8. Germline CDR1 SGHTA, CDR2 FQGNSA. The DNA for the CDR3 is TGTGCCAGCAGCTTTGTGGGGACAGGGGATCGCGAGCAGTACTTC. It specifies CASSFVGTGDREQYF.

The J gene is TRBJ1-5, the V gene TRBV5-8; tentatively, D is TRBD1 (5 bases). CDR1 and CDR2 (germline): SGHTS, YDEGEE. There are 12 residues in the CDR3. The V and J ends lost 3 bases and 11 bases respectively, with 12 bases between them. The CDR3 loop is CASSSWGGAQHF. As DNA, the CDR3 is TGTGCCAGCAGCTCATGGGGGGGAGCCCAGCATTTT.

The chain uses TRBV7-2 and TRBJ1-4; D uncertain. The germline CDR1 and CDR2 sequences are SGHTA and FQGNSA. The CDR3 contains 16 residues. Trimming removed 1 base from V and 8 bases from J, with 17 bases in between. The CDR3 nucleotides are TGTGCCAGCAGCTTAGTTCCAGGTTCGGATGGAGAAAAACTGTTTTTT. This gives the protein CASSLVPGSDGEKLFF.

This clone showed up just once. The V and J genes are TRBV5-4 and TRBJ1-3, with D uncertain. Trimming took off 5 bases at V and 0 bases at J, with 6 bases between the two ends. Germline V lookup: CDR1 SGHNT, CDR2 YYREEE (reference sequence). The CDR3 covers 13 residues. The CDR3 loop reads CASRHISGNTIYF. The DNA of the CDR3 is TGTGCCAGCAGGCACATCTCTGGAAACACCATATATTTT. The full variable domain, completed using reference TRBV5-4 and TRBJ1-3, is ETGVTQSPTHLIKTRGQQVTLRCSSQSGHNTVSWYQQALGQGPQFIFQYYREEENGRGNFPPRFSGLQFPNYSSELNVNALELDDSALYLCASRHISGNTIYFGEGSWLTVV.

This clone was seen a handful of times. The gene calls are TRBV4-2 and TRBJ2-7; unclear D gene. V was trimmed by 0 bases and J by 1 base, leaving 10 bases between them. This CDR3 is 15 amino acids long. In germline, CDR1 is LGHNA, CDR2 YNFKEQ. The CDR3 sequence: CASSQDYFISYEQYF. CDR3 nucleotides: TGTGCCAGCAGCCAAGATTACTTTATATCCTACGAGCAGTACTTC.

This clone has more than one count but fewer than ten. The chain's CDR3 is CASSLGSDLRNYEQYF. The DNA of the CDR3 is TGTGCCAGCAGCTTAGGTTCAGACTTAAGAAACTACGAGCAGTACTTC. The rearrangement joins TRBV7-2 to TRBJ2-7; D not certain. The CDR3 is 16 residues long. Germline V gives CDR1 SGHTA, CDR2 FQGNSA. Trimming took 1 base from V and 3 from J, leaving 16 bases between them.

This clone was counted a single time. The genes are TRBV6-1 and TRBJ1-1; D might be TRBD1 (6 bases). V was pared by 2 bases and J by 10 bases, with 14 bases between. From germline, CDR1 is MNHNS and CDR2 SASEGT. CDR3 length: 13 amino acids. The CDR3 sequence: CASSESGDERAFF. The CDR3 region has the DNA TGTGCCAGCAGTGAATCAGGGGATGAACGAGCTTTCTTT.

V and J are TRBV28 and TRBJ2-7; weak D call: TRBD2 (6 bases). The V and J ends lost 6 bases and 0 bases respectively, with 15 bases between them. The CDR3 length is 15 residues. Germline loops: CDR1 MDHEN, CDR2 SYDVKM. The CDR3 reads CASSQPGDLSYEQYF. The CDR3 bases are TGTGCCAGCAGCCAACCGGGGGACCTCTCCTACGAGCAGTACTTC.

The chain combines TRBV28 with TRBJ2-1; 8 nucleotides agree with TRBD1. The CDR3 is made up of 16 amino acids. V shed 2 bases, J shed 2 bases, and the junction held 5 bases outside the gene matches. Germline CDR1 MDHEN, CDR2 SYDVKM. The CDR3 spells CASSLLGTGTYNEQFF. The CDR3 coding sequence is TGTGCCAGCAGTTTACTGGGGACAGGCACCTACAATGAGCAGTTCTTC.

V is TRBV6-1 and J is TRBJ2-1, with D unresolved. Per the germline V gene, CDR1 is MNHNS and CDR2 is SASEGT. This CDR3 comprises 15 residues. With 2 bases removed from V and 4 bases from J, the gap between germline ends came to 12 bases. The CDR3 region has the DNA TGTGCCAGCAGTGAACTACAGTTGGATTACAATGAGCAGTTCTTC. Translating it yields CASSELQLDYNEQFF.

This clone has only one observation. The V call is TRBV7-3, the J call TRBJ2-3; 7 bases fit TRBD1. The CDR3 contains 15 residues. Germline trimming cut 5 bases from V and 3 bases from J; bases unmatched to any gene: 8. The germline V gene has CDR1 SGHTA and CDR2 FQGTGA. CDR3 residues: CASSPQATGTDTQYF. The CDR3 DNA follows: TGTGCCAGCAGCCCTCAAGCGACAGGGACAGATACGCAGTATTTT.

The chain couples TRBV28 to TRBJ2-1; no definite D call. The V end lost 8 bases, the J end lost 0 bases, and 14 bases lay between the germline ends. This CDR3 region has 15 residues. Germline loops: CDR1 MDHEN, CDR2 SYDVKM. This chain's CDR3 is CASGSSGLSYNEQFF. CDR3 in DNA: TGTGCCAGCGGCTCTTCGGGTCTCTCCTACAATGAGCAGTTCTTC.

The chain joins TRBV19 to TRBJ1-2; D remains unclear. The CDR3 has 13 residues. Germline V gives CDR1 LNHDA, CDR2 SQIVND (reference sequence). V lost 6 bases and J lost 3, with 11 bases in between. The CDR3 reads CASSPGLDYGYTF. In DNA form, the CDR3 reads TGTGCCAGTAGCCCGGGATTAGACTATGGCTACACCTTC.

This clone was detected a few times. V usage is TRBV7-2 and J usage is TRBJ1-1, with D perhaps TRBD1 (5 bases). The germline V gene encodes CDR1 SGHTA and CDR2 FQGNSA. V lost 5 bases and J lost 0, with 7 bases in between. CDR3 length equals 13 residues. DNA of the CDR3: TGTGCCAGCAGCGACAGTATGAACACTGAAGCTTTCTTT. It is translated as CASSDSMNTEAFF.

The chain combines TRBV28 with TRBJ1-1; 10 nucleotides align to TRBD1. The V segment lost 6 bases and the J segment 1 base; nucleotides outside the gene matches: 2. The CDR3 spans 14 residues. Germline CDR1 reads MDHEN; CDR2 reads SYDVKM. DNA for the CDR3: TGTGCCAGCAGGGACAGGGGGTCGAACACTGAAGCTTTCTTT. It encodes CASRDRGSNTEAFF.

This clone was recorded a few times. The chain joins TRBV18 to TRBJ2-7; D may be TRBD2 (5 bases). Germline lookup yields CDR1 KGHSH and CDR2 LQKENI. V gave up 6 bases and J gave up 5 bases, with 14 bases separating them. The CDR3 consists of 13 residues. The CDR3 sequence is CASSRAEGNEQYF. DNA of the CDR3: TGTGCCAGCTCCCGTGCTGAGGGAAACGAGCAGTACTTC. Complete variable domain (other parts from reference TRBV18 and TRBJ2-7): NAGVMQNPRHLVRRRGQEARLRCSPMKGHSHVYWYRQLPEEGLKFMVYLQKENIIDESGMPKERFSAEFPKEGPSILRIQQVVRGDSAAYFCASSRAEGNEQYFGPGTRLTVT.

The chain is built from TRBV21-1 and TRBJ2-2; the D call in the table, TRBD1, was not verified against the DNA. TRBV21-1 is a pseudogene locus. The CDR3 contains 16 residues. CDR3 in DNA: TGTGCCAGCAGCTGGACAGGGGGCGCGAACACCGGGGAGCTGTTTTTT. Translated, it gives CASSWTGGANTGELFF.

This clone was detected a few times. The chain links TRBV5-4 to TRBJ2-7, with 8 bases that match TRBD1. The germline gives CDR1 SGHNT, CDR2 YYREEE (reference sequence). The CDR3 has 17 residues. V lost 4 bases to trimming and J lost 1 base; unmatched junction nucleotides: 13. The CDR3 sequence is CASSPRPGQVLSYEQYF. The CDR3 bases are TGTGCCAGCAGCCCGAGGCCGGGACAGGTTTTATCCTACGAGCAGTACTTC.

This clone was counted a single time. The chain combines TRBV2 with TRBJ2-7; 8 bases are shared with TRBD1. The germline V gene encodes CDR1 SNHLY and CDR2 FYNNEI. This CDR3 has 14 residues. Germline trimming cut 6 bases from V and 0 bases from J; bases unmatched to any gene: 4. In DNA form, the CDR3 reads TGTGCCAGCAGGAGGACAGGGATCTCCTACGAGCAGTACTTC. Protein: CASRRTGISYEQYF.

This rearrangement joins TRBV2 to TRBJ1-1; 11 nucleotides line up with TRBD1. This CDR3 spans 14 amino acids. Trimming at V came to 6 bases and at J to 1 base, leaving 1 base not matched to a gene. Per the germline V gene, CDR1 is SNHLY and CDR2 is FYNNEI. The CDR3 loop reads CASRGQGENTEAFF. The CDR3 region has the DNA TGTGCCAGCAGGGGACAGGGGGAGAACACTGAAGCTTTCTTT.

V gene TRBV5-6 combines with J gene TRBJ1-4, with D possibly being TRBD1 (5 bases). CDR1 is SGHDT, CDR2 YYEEEE, per germline. V was cut by 1 base and J by 4 bases, with 14 bases left in between. The CDR3 length is 16 residues. DNA for the CDR3: TGTGCCAGCAGCTTGAATCCGGGGGGGTTTAATGAAAAACTGTTTTTT. Protein product: CASSLNPGGFNEKLFF.

This clone was found a few times. Other DNA sequences in the same sample also yield this CDR3. The gene calls are TRBV29-1 and TRBJ1-4; TRBD1 agrees at 10 bases. Unmatched junction bases numbered 6, after V lost 6 bases and J lost 8 bases. There are 13 residues in the CDR3. Germline CDR1 and CDR2: SQVTM and ANQGSEA. CDR3 DNA sequence: TGCAGCGTCGGGGACAGGGGAGGGGAAAAACTGTTTTTT. Translated: CSVGDRGGEKLFF. The whole variable domain, remainder taken from reference TRBV29-1 and TRBJ1-4, is SAVISQKPSRDICQRGTSLTIQCQVDSQVTMMFWYRQQPGQSLTLIATANQGSEATYESGFVIDKFPISRPNLTFSTLTVSNMSPEDSSIYLCSVGDRGGEKLFFGSGTQLSVL.

The rearrangement links TRBV28 to TRBJ2-2, with D possibly TRBD1 on 6 matching bases. V shed 6 bases and J shed 5 bases, with 16 bases lying between them. This CDR3 comprises 15 residues. Germline loops: CDR1 MDHEN, CDR2 SYDVKM. The CDR3 is CASRSQGPETGELFF. DNA for the CDR3: TGTGCCAGCAGATCCCAGGGGCCCGAAACCGGGGAGCTGTTTTTT.

This clone is a singleton in its sample. The rearrangement links TRBV5-5 to TRBJ2-7; D might be TRBD2 (7 bases). The CDR3 loop spans 16 amino acids. Trimming left V 6 bases short and J 4 bases short, with 23 bases between. Germline V gene lookup returns CDR1 SGHKS and CDR2 YYEKEE (reference sequence). CDR3 sequence reads: CASTQGGGPVKYEQYF. The DNA of the CDR3 is TGTGCCAGCACACAAGGGGGGGGTCCGGTTAAGTACGAGCAGTACTTC.

The chain carries TRBV5-5 and TRBJ1-4, with D hard to call. This CDR3 spans 15 amino acids. Trimming removed 4 bases at V and 2 bases at J, with 12 bases between. Per germline, CDR1 SGHKS and CDR2 YYEKEE (reference sequence). CDR3 DNA sequence: TGTGCCAGCAGCCCCCTTGTTGCGACTAATGAAAAACTGTTTTTT. This translates into CASSPLVATNEKLFF.

This chain links TRBV9 with TRBJ2-1; a weak D match, TRBD1 (6 bases). The germline V gene has CDR1 SGDLS and CDR2 YYNGEE. V gave up 1 base and J gave up 6 bases, with 14 bases separating them. The CDR3 totals 15 residues. CDR3 amino acids: CASSVQGHMANEQFF. CDR3 DNA: TGTGCCAGCAGCGTACAGGGGCATATGGCCAATGAGCAGTTCTTC.

V usage is TRBV7-3 and J usage is TRBJ2-7; 7 bases are shared with TRBD1. Per the germline V gene, CDR1 is SGHTA and CDR2 is FQGTGA. V dropped 2 bases and J dropped 6; count of bases not matched to a gene: 7. CDR3 size: 14 residues. As DNA, the CDR3 is TGTGCCAGCAGCTTAGATGGGACAGCTCTCGAGCAGTACTTC. It encodes CASSLDGTALEQYF.

The chain has TRBV7-2 and TRBJ1-5; D is perhaps TRBD1 (5 bases). The V end was cut by 2 bases, the J end by 0 bases, with 11 bases between. This CDR3 contains 16 residues. From germline, CDR1 is SGHTA and CDR2 FQGNSA. The CDR3 nucleotides are TGTGCCAGCAGCTTAAAGTCAGGGCTTAGCAATCAGCCCCAGCATTTT. It translates to CASSLKSGLSNQPQHF.